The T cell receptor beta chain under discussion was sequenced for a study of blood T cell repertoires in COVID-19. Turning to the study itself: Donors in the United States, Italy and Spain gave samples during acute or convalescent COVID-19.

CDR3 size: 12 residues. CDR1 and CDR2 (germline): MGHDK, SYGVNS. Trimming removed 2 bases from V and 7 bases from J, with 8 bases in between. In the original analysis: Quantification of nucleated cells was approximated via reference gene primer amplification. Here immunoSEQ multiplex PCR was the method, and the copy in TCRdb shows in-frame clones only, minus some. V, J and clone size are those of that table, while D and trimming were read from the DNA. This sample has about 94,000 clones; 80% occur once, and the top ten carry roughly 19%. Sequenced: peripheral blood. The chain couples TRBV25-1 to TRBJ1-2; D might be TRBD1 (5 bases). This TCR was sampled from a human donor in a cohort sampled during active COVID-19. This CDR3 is CASSEQGLGYTF. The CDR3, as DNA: TGTGCCAGCAGTGAACAGGGCCTTGGCTACACCTTC.